The 5 T cell receptor beta chains below come from one sample, sequenced in a study of CD8+ T cells in alopecia areata. The treatment here: oral pan-JAK inhibitor, 5-10 mg twice daily. Sequencing used cDNA as its template, made by extracting RNA and reverse transcribing it. The protocol was immunoSEQ multiplex PCR, while the TCRdb copy is restricted to in-frame clones and leaves out a portion. The table has 150,000 to 250,000 clones, roughly 50% seen once; the top ten hold 4.5% to 6%. This specimen consisted of CD4+ T cells sorted from blood, obtained at week 24, from a patient treated with tofacitinib. The receptors come from a human donor with alopecia areata.

This clone was picked up a small number of times. The chain links TRBV29-1 to TRBJ2-7; possibly TRBD1 for D (6 bases). Trimming cost V 4 bases and J 0 bases, with 13 bases left between them. CDR1 is SQVTM and CDR2 is ANQGSEA in the germline V gene. CDR3 size: 14 residues. CDR3 protein: CSVVALTGSYEQYF. In DNA form, the CDR3 reads TGCAGCGTTGTCGCTTTGACAGGCTCCTACGAGCAGTACTTC.

The chain uses TRBV29-1 and TRBJ1-2; the match to TRBD1 covers 7 bases. V dropped 5 bases and J dropped 9; count of bases not matched to a gene: 15. This CDR3 comprises 14 residues. Germline lookup yields CDR1 SQVTM and CDR2 ANQGSEA. In DNA, the CDR3 is TGCAGCGTTAATAGGCTCTTTTCGGGACAGAGCTACACCTTC. Its translation is CSVNRLFSGQSYTF. The whole variable domain, remainder taken from reference TRBV29-1 and TRBJ1-2, is SAVISQKPSRDICQRGTSLTIQCQVDSQVTMMFWYRQQPGQSLTLIATANQGSEATYESGFVIDKFPISRPNLTFSTLTVSNMSPEDSSIYLCSVNRLFSGQSYTFGSGTRLTVV.

Comment on this clone: One end of the junction is discordant with germline, which a read error may explain. The chain uses TRBV10-3 and TRBJ1-2; no definite D call. This CDR3 is built from 15 residues. Germline CDR1 and CDR2: ENHRY and SYGVKD. This chain's CDR3 is CASSYPTGPGVSYTF. The CDR3 nucleotides read TGTGCCAGCAGTTACCCAACCGGGCCAGGTGTGAGCTACACCTTC.

With respect to this clone: Other nucleotide sequences from this sample produce the same CDR3. The chain is built from TRBV20-1 and TRBJ2-5; D uncertain. The CDR3 is 11 residues long. Germline loops: CDR1 DFQATT, CDR2 SNEGSKA (reference sequence). The V and J ends lost 6 bases and 0 bases respectively, with 5 bases between them. In nucleotides, the CDR3 is TGCAGTGCCCAGCACCAAGAGACCCAGTACTTC. It is translated as CSAQHQETQYF.

This clone was picked up a small number of times. The chain has TRBV9 and TRBJ2-4; TRBD1 agrees at 10 bases. CDR1 is SGDLS, CDR2 YYNGEE, per germline. Trimming cost V 3 bases and J 8 bases; bases outside gene matches: 5. CDR3 size: 14 residues. In DNA, the CDR3 is TGTGCCAGCAGCGCGCGACAGGGGGCAGACATTCAGTACTTC. This codes for CASSARQGADIQYF.